The rows below give T cell receptor beta chains drawn from one sample of a study of blood T cell repertoires in COVID-19. Sequencing used immunoSEQ multiplex PCR; TCRdb keeps in-frame clones, though not all of them. Among some 340,000 clones, 65% to 85% were seen once, and the ten largest hold about 2.7%. The sequenced sample consisted of peripheral blood. The receptors shown here come from a man aged 25 to 40 with active or convalescent COVID-19. CDR3s include the opening cysteine and the closing phenylalanine or tryptophan. Each record gives: D gene, J gene, V gene, clone size, CDR3 DNA, CDR3 protein. D genes are given only for firm matches. Size values are once, few and many counts, or a class for expanded clones, and some rows have none.

d_call: .
j_call: TRBJ1-4
v_call: TRBV28
clone_size: .
cdr3_nt: TGTGCCAGCAGTTCCCCACTGGGGCCTATGAATGAAAAACTGTTTTTT
cdr3_aa: CASSSPLGPMNEKLFF

d_call: TRBD1
j_call: TRBJ1-1
v_call: TRBV5-1
clone_size: .
cdr3_nt: TGCGCCAGCAGCCTCGAGGGACAGGGAAACACTGAAGCTTTCTTT
cdr3_aa: CASSLEGQGNTEAFF

d_call: .
j_call: TRBJ2-1
v_call: TRBV7-2
clone_size: .
cdr3_nt: TGTGCCAGCAGCTATACCGCCGAAGACTACCGGGAGCAGTTCTTC
cdr3_aa: CASSYTAEDYREQFF

d_call: TRBD2
j_call: TRBJ2-2
v_call: TRBV6-5
clone_size: .
cdr3_nt: TGTGCCAGCACTGGGGGGACTAGCGGGGACGGGGAGCTGTTTTTT
cdr3_aa: CASTGGTSGDGELFF

d_call: .
j_call: TRBJ2-3
v_call: TRBV4-3
clone_size: .
cdr3_nt: TGCGCCAGCAGCCAAGGGGGGACAACAGATACGCAGTATTTT
cdr3_aa: CASSQGGTTDTQYF

d_call: .
j_call: TRBJ1-3
v_call: TRBV4-3
clone_size: once
cdr3_nt: TGCGCCAGCAGCCCAACCTGGAGAAGCTCTGGAAACACCATATATTTT
cdr3_aa: CASSPTWRSSGNTIYF

d_call: .
j_call: TRBJ2-7
v_call: TRBV10-3
clone_size: .
cdr3_nt: TGTGCCATCAGTGAGACAGGGTCGGACGAGCAGTACTTC
cdr3_aa: CAISETGSDEQYF

d_call: .
j_call: TRBJ1-4
v_call: TRBV30
clone_size: many
cdr3_nt: TGTGCCTGGAGTGAGGGGGTTGCAACTAATGAAAAACTGTTTTTT
cdr3_aa: CAWSEGVATNEKLFF

d_call: .
j_call: TRBJ1-1
v_call: TRBV6-5
clone_size: .
cdr3_nt: TGTGCCAGCAGTTATTTGGGAGTGGGCACTGAAGCTTTCTTT
cdr3_aa: CASSYLGVGTEAFF

d_call: .
j_call: TRBJ2-1
v_call: TRBV6-5
clone_size: .
cdr3_nt: TGTGCCAGCACCCAAGAGAATGAGCAGTTCTTC
cdr3_aa: CASTQENEQFF

d_call: .
j_call: TRBJ1-6
v_call: TRBV6-1
clone_size: .
cdr3_nt: TGTGCCAGCAGTGAACGGAAAGGGGGCTCCTATAATTCACCCCTCCACTTT
cdr3_aa: CASSERKGGSYNSPLHF

d_call: .
j_call: TRBJ2-7
v_call: TRBV11-1
clone_size: .
cdr3_nt: TGTGCCAGCAGCTACGACACGGGGATCTACGAGCAGTACTTC
cdr3_aa: CASSYDTGIYEQYF

d_call: TRBD1
j_call: TRBJ1-1
v_call: TRBV2
clone_size: .
cdr3_nt: TGTGCCAGCAGTGAGAGGGACAGGGGCCCCCTGAACACTGAAGCTTTCTTT
cdr3_aa: CASSERDRGPLNTEAFF

d_call: .
j_call: TRBJ2-1
v_call: TRBV5-6
clone_size: .
cdr3_nt: TGTGCCAGCAGCGGAGCGGTTTTCTCCTACAATGAGCAGTTCTTC
cdr3_aa: CASSGAVFSYNEQFF

d_call: .
j_call: TRBJ2-5
v_call: TRBV9
clone_size: .
cdr3_nt: TGTGCCAGCAGCCTCATTGGAAGAGGGGGTGTGGGAGAGACCCAGTACTTC
cdr3_aa: CASSLIGRGGVGETQYF

d_call: TRBD1
j_call: TRBJ2-2
v_call: TRBV7-9
clone_size: few
cdr3_nt: TGTGCCAGCAGCGTACGGGACAGCGCAACCGGGGAGCTGTTTTTT
cdr3_aa: CASSVRDSATGELFF

d_call: .
j_call: TRBJ1-1
v_call: TRBV6-5
clone_size: .
cdr3_nt: TGTGCCAGCAGTTCGAACAGGGCCCCTAGTGCGGCTGAAGCTTTCTTT
cdr3_aa: CASSSNRAPSAAEAFF

d_call: TRBD2
j_call: TRBJ2-3
v_call: TRBV5-1
clone_size: .
cdr3_nt: TGCGCCAGCAGCTTGAAGTCTAGCGGTACCACAGATACGCAGTATTTT
cdr3_aa: CASSLKSSGTTDTQYF

d_call: TRBD2
j_call: TRBJ2-7
v_call: TRBV20-1
clone_size: few
cdr3_nt: TGCAGTGCTAGTTCATTAGCGGGGGGGTCCTACGAGCAGTACTTC
cdr3_aa: CSASSLAGGSYEQYF